The text below deals with one TCR beta chain. Its antigen is unidentified. The record originates from a study of cytomegalovirus exposure and HLA in healthy donors. Findings and caveats of the study: Many donors shared some public TCRs, even though most TCR sequences were rare.

Trimming removed 1 base from V and 12 bases from J, with 10 bases in between. Germline-derived CDR1 and CDR2 are SGHTA and FQGNSA. This CDR3 is built from 12 residues. The repertoire was sequenced with immunoSEQ multiplex PCR; TCRdb's copy has only in-frame clones and lacks some. The data contain about 170,000 clones, about 89% of them singletons. This sequence joins TRBV7-2 and TRBJ2-1; possibly TRBD1 for D (6 bases). Sequencing was carried out using PBMCs. The TCR sequence derives from a man aged 18 to 29 in good health and CMV-seropositive. As DNA, the CDR3 is TGTGCCAGCAGCTTAGACAGGGTGGGGCAGTTCTTC. It specifies CASSLDRVGQFF.